This T cell receptor (beta chain) was captured by sequencing in a study of blood T cells in healthy people across ages. On this clonotype: What it recognizes is unknown.

CDR3 length: 13 residues. V shed 7 bases and J shed 7 bases, with 14 bases lying between them. Germline CDR1 MNHEY, CDR2 SVGAGI. The study, taken as a whole, reports: The study found more naive CD4+ cells and higher diversity in long-lived than aged donors. Diversity estimated from one million T cells was considered an underestimate.

The authors ran a second PCR of about 7 to 12 cycles using a sample-barcoded 5' primer and a J-beta primer mix. TCRdb fed the 5' RACE reads into MiXCR, producing one record per CDR3 protein. This sample has about 700,000 distinct CDR3 sequences; 32% occur once, and the top ten carry less than 20%. Input material: blood. The chain recombines TRBV6-5 with TRBJ1-5; D possibly corresponds to TRBD1 (5 bases). The TCR originated in a woman older than 75 in good health. The CDR3 DNA reads TGTGCCAGCATGGGGGTTTCGGGGCAGCCCCAGCATTTT. Translation: CASMGVSGQPQHF.